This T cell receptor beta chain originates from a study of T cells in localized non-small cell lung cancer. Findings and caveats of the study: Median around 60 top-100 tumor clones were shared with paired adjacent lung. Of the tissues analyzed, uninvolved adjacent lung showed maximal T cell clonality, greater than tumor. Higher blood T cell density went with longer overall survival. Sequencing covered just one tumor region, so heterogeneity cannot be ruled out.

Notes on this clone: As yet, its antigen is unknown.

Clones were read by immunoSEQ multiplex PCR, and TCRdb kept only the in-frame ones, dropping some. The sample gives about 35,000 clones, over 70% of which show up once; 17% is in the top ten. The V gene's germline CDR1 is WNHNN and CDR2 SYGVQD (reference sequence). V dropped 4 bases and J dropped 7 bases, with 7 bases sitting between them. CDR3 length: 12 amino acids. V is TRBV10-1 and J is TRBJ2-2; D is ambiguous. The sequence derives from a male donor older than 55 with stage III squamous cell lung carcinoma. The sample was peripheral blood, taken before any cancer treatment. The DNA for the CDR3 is TGCGCCAGCAGTGCCCGGGTCGGGGAGCTGTTTTTT. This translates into CASSARVGELFF.